What follows describes a single T cell receptor (beta chain). The antigen is not known. The record originates from a study of shared clonotypes between healthy human individuals. For the study at large: Per donor, three plates held CD4 naive cells, three held CD4 memory, two held CD8 naive and one held CD8 memory. Broader study findings: The study found roughly 5% of naive CD4 clonotypes shared across four donors.

Across several immunoSEQ plates, the genomic DNA of each subset was split evenly. Only in-frame clones appear in the TCRdb table, and some are missing; sequencing was by immunoSEQ multiplex PCR. The sample lists roughly 1.5 million clones, approximately 98% occurring once. CD4+ cells yielded CD45RA+ naive and CD45RA-negative memory subsets. The CDR3 consists of 13 residues. Germline V gene lookup returns CDR1 ENHRY and CDR2 SYGVKD. Trimming removed 0 bases at V and 5 bases at J, with 7 bases between. The genes are TRBV10-3 and TRBJ2-5; D not resolved. This TCR came from a young man in good health. The sequenced sample consisted of naive CD4+ T cells sorted from blood. Subset noted: CD45RA+ positively selected. The CDR3 is CAISESGTETQYF. The CDR3 bases are TGTGCCATCAGTGAGTCTGGTACGGAGACCCAGTACTTC.